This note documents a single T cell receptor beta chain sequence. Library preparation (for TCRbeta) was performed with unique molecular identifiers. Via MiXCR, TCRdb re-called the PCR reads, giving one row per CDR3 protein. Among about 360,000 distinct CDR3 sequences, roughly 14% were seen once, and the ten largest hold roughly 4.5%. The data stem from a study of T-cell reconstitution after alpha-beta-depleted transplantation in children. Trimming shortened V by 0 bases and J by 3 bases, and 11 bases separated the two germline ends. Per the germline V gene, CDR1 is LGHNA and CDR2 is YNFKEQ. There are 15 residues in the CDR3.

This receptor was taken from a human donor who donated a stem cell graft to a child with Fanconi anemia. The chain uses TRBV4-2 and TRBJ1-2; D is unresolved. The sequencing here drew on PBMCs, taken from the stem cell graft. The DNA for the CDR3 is TGTGCCAGCAGCCAAGATCCAACGACTCACTATGGCTACACCTTC. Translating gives CASSQDPTTHYGYTF.